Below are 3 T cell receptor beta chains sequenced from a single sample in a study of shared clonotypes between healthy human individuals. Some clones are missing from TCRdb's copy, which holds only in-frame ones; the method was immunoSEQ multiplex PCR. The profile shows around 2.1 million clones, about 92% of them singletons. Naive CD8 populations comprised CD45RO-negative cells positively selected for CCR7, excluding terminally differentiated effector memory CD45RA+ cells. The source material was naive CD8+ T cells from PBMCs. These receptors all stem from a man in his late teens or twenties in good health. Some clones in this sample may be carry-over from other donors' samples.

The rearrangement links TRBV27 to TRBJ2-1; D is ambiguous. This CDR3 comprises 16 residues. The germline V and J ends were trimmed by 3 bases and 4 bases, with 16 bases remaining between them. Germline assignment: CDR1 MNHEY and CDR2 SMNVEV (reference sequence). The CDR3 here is CASSFLGRISYNEQFF. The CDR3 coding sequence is TGTGCCAGCAGTTTTCTCGGCAGGATTTCTTACAATGAGCAGTTCTTC.

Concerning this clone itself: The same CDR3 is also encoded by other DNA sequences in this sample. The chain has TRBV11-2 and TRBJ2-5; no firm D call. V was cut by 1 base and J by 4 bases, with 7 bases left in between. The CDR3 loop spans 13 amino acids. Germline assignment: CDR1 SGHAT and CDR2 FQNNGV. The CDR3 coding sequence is TGTGCCAGCAGCTTAGGCCTCCCAGAGACCCAGTACTTC. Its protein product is CASSLGLPETQYF.

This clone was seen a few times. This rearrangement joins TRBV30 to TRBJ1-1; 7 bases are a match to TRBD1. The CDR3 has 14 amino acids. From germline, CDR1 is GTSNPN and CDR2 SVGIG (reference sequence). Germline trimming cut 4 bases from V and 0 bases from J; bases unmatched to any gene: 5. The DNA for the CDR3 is TGTGCCTGGAACCTGGGACAGTTGAACACTGAAGCTTTCTTT. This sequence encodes CAWNLGQLNTEAFF.